The 25 T cell receptor beta chains below come from one sample, sequenced in a study of control samples from healthy donors and cancer patients. TCRdb's table, derived via immunoSEQ multiplex PCR, lists solely in-frame clones and lacks some. This table holds 75,000 to 90,000 clones, 85% found once. The sample was blood. These receptor sequences come from a woman aged 35 to 49 in good health.

The V call is TRBV2, the J call TRBJ1-4; D is undetermined. CDR1 and CDR2 (germline): SNHLY, FYNNEI. This CDR3 region has 16 residues. V shed 1 base and J shed 0 bases, with 9 bases lying between them. The CDR3 DNA is TGTGCCAGCAGTGAAGGGAATATTGCAACTAATGAAAAACTGTTTTTT. This encodes CASSEGNIATNEKLFF.

The chain joins TRBV15 to TRBJ1-2, with 7 bases lining up with TRBD1. Germline V gene sequence: CDR1 LNHNV, CDR2 YYDKDF (reference sequence). This CDR3 has 16 residues. V dropped 5 bases and J dropped 0; count of bases not matched to a gene: 9. This CDR3 is CATSPGGQGANYGYTF. In DNA, the CDR3 is TGTGCCACCAGCCCGGGGGGGCAGGGGGCTAACTATGGCTACACCTTC.

The chain employs TRBV12-3 or TRBV12-4 and TRBJ2-7, with TRBD1 matching over 8 bases. The ends lost 6 bases at V and 4 bases at J; junction bases unmatched: 2. The CDR3 has 12 amino acids. CDR3 DNA sequence: TGTGCCAGCAGCCGACAGGGGTACGAGCAGTACTTC. Protein product: CASSRQGYEQYF.

The chain is built from TRBV2 and TRBJ1-4; D unclear. The CDR3 is made up of 15 amino acids. Germline values: CDR1 SNHLY, CDR2 FYNNEI. The V gene lost 8 bases and the J gene lost 2 bases, with 15 bases spanning the gap. The CDR3 region has the DNA TGTGCCAGCCAGTCACCGGCAGCGACTAATGAAAAACTGTTTTTT. Protein product: CASQSPAATNEKLFF.

This chain joins TRBV7-9 and TRBJ2-3; 8 nucleotides agree with TRBD2. This CDR3 region has 16 residues. V lost 5 bases and J lost 0; bases outside the gene matches: 7. The germline CDR1 and CDR2 sequences are SEHNR and FQNEAQ (reference sequence). The CDR3: CASSPIAGISTDTQYF. The CDR3 DNA is TGTGCCAGCAGCCCGATAGCGGGGATTAGCACAGATACGCAGTATTTT.

This clone was recorded a few times. V is TRBV12-3 or TRBV12-4 and J is TRBJ1-1; D is unclear. This CDR3 region has 13 residues. Trimming removed 6 bases at V and 4 bases at J, with 12 bases between. The CDR3 coding sequence is TGTGCCAGCAGACCTACGAGGTCCACTGAAGCTTTCTTT. Translation: CASRPTRSTEAFF.

The chain couples TRBV7-3 to TRBJ2-5; 9 bases line up with TRBD1. Germline CDR1 is SGHTA and CDR2 is FQGTGA. The CDR3 contains 15 residues. V shed 3 bases and J 5 bases; nucleotides not matched to a gene: 7. CDR3 bases: TGTGCCAGCAGCTTTACAGGGGGCATGGAGGAGACCCAGTACTTC. Translated: CASSFTGGMEETQYF.

The chain uses TRBV9 and TRBJ1-3; no reliable D call. Per the germline V gene, CDR1 is SGDLS and CDR2 is YYNGEE. V was shortened by 4 bases and J by 0 bases, with 11 bases between the two germline ends. This CDR3 spans 15 amino acids. The DNA for the CDR3 is TGTGCCAGCAGCCCCCCGAGGAGCTCTGGAAACACCATATATTTT. As protein: CASSPPRSSGNTIYF.

V is TRBV10-3 and J is TRBJ2-3, with 15 bases lining up with TRBD2. V lost 6 bases and J lost 7; bases outside the gene matches: 8. CDR1 is ENHRY, CDR2 SYGVKD, per germline. CDR3 length equals 16 residues. The CDR3 coding sequence is TGTGCCATCAGACGGACTAGCGGGGGGGCCGTAAATACGCAGTATTTT. Encoded protein: CAIRRTSGGAVNTQYF.

J is TRBJ1-1 and V is TRBV3-1 (or the pseudogene TRBV3-2); a weak D match, TRBD1 (5 bases). Deletions cut 0 bases from V and 10 bases from J, with 12 bases between. CDR1 and CDR2 from the germline V gene are LGHDT and YNNKEL (reference sequence). The CDR3 totals 13 residues. The CDR3 reads CASSQDNAGVAFF. CDR3 coding DNA: TGTGCCAGCAGCCAAGATAATGCGGGGGTAGCTTTCTTT.

This clone came up many times. This chain connects TRBV3-1 (or the pseudogene TRBV3-2) to TRBJ2-7; 8 nucleotides line up with TRBD2. Trimming cost V 2 bases and J 4 bases; bases outside gene matches: 7. Germline lookup yields CDR1 LGHDT and CDR2 YNNKEL (reference sequence). The CDR3 is 15 amino acids. CDR3 bases: TGTGCCAGCAGCCAATCCCGGCTAGCGGGTTACGAGCAGTACTTC. Its protein is CASSQSRLAGYEQYF.

This clone was observed a few times. The chain is built from TRBV30 and TRBJ2-3; TRBD2 might be the D (6 bases). The length of the CDR3 is 14 residues. CDR1 and CDR2 (germline): GTSNPN, SVGIG (reference sequence). V was cut by 3 bases and J by 4 bases, with 14 bases left in between. CDR3 sequence (DNA): TGTGCCTGGAGGGCAACGACTAGGCCAGATACGCAGTATTTT. Encoded protein: CAWRATTRPDTQYF.

The chain recombines TRBV10-3 with TRBJ2-2; 12 bases line up with TRBD2. Looked up from germline, CDR1 is ENHRY and CDR2 is SYGVKD. CDR3 size: 18 residues. Trimming at V came to 4 bases and at J to 4 bases, leaving 10 bases not matched to a gene. The CDR3: CAISVTSGGTRVTGELFF. The CDR3 DNA is TGTGCCATCAGTGTTACTAGCGGGGGGACCCGGGTCACCGGGGAGCTGTTTTTT.

J is TRBJ2-3 and V is TRBV5-4; TRBD2 aligns across 7 bases. V dropped 5 bases and J dropped 4; count of bases not matched to a gene: 10. The CDR3 totals 15 residues. Germline values: CDR1 SGHNT, CDR2 YYREEE (reference sequence). The CDR3 region has the DNA TGTGCCAGCAGACTTGAGAGCGGGGTAGCAGATACGCAGTATTTT. This encodes CASRLESGVADTQYF.

This sequence joins TRBV7-2 and TRBJ1-1; D is possibly TRBD1 (5 bases). Trimming took off 2 bases at V and 3 bases at J, with 16 bases between the two ends. This CDR3 spans 16 amino acids. Germline V gives CDR1 SGHTA, CDR2 FQGNSA. The CDR3 coding sequence is TGTGCCAGCAGCTTATCCTTCGGGGGGTCTGACACTGAAGCTTTCTTT. It specifies CASSLSFGGSDTEAFF.

The CDR3 reads CASSLEYSSNQPQHF. CDR3 bases: TGTGCCAGCAGCTTAGAATACAGTAGCAATCAGCCCCAGCATTTT. V usage is TRBV7-8 and J usage is TRBJ1-5; no definite D call. The germline gives CDR1 SGHVS, CDR2 FQNEAQ. Trimming took 1 base from V and 0 from J, leaving 7 bases between them. The length of the CDR3 is 15 residues.

The J gene is TRBJ1-2, the V gene TRBV6-2 or TRBV6-3; D ambiguous. The CDR3 has 15 residues. CDR1 is MNHEY and CDR2 is SVGEGT in the germline V gene. V gave up 6 bases and J gave up 2 bases, with 16 bases separating them. The CDR3 nucleotides are TGTGCCAGCAGCCACCCGGACCTTCGGAACTATGGCTACACCTTC. Its protein is CASSHPDLRNYGYTF.

The chain joins TRBV6-5 to TRBJ2-7; 7 bases are shared with TRBD2. The CDR3 runs to 15 residues. Per germline, CDR1 MNHEY and CDR2 SVGAGI. V lost 10 bases and J lost 4; bases outside the gene matches: 16. The CDR3 nucleotides are TGTGCCACGCTCTCTCTGGGGGGGGGTCGTTACGAGCAGTACTTC. Translation: CATLSLGGGRYEQYF.

The V call is TRBV29-1, the J call TRBJ2-2; D is uncertain. CDR1 and CDR2 from the germline V gene are SQVTM and ANQGSEA. V lost 1 base, J lost 6 bases, and 3 bases lay in between. The CDR3 is made up of 11 amino acids. The CDR3 protein is CSVEGAGELFF. In DNA, the CDR3 is TGCAGCGTTGAAGGGGCCGGGGAGCTGTTTTTT.

This clone was detected once. The chain recombines TRBV6-5 with TRBJ2-4; 9 nucleotides line up with TRBD2. Germline trimming cut 9 bases from V and 3 bases from J; bases unmatched to any gene: 9. Per germline, CDR1 MNHEY and CDR2 SVGAGI. This CDR3 is 15 amino acids long. The CDR3 here is CASQRTSAGKNIQYF. The CDR3 DNA follows: TGTGCCAGTCAGAGGACTAGCGCGGGCAAAAACATTCAGTACTTC.

This clone was seen more than once but under ten times. CDR3 coding DNA: TGTGCCACCAGCCAGGGCCGGCACAGCAATCAGCCCCAGCATTTT. It codes for CATSQGRHSNQPQHF. J is TRBJ1-5 and V is TRBV24-1; D is possibly TRBD1 (5 bases). Between the trimmed V and J ends, which lost 7 bases and 1 base, there was a span of 13 bases. The germline V gene encodes CDR1 KGHDR and CDR2 SFDVKD. The CDR3 loop spans 15 amino acids.

The chain recombines TRBV5-1 with TRBJ1-1; the D is unclear. The CDR3 spans 13 residues. Germline CDR1 SGHRS, CDR2 YFSETQ. V shed 3 bases and J shed 4 bases, with 10 bases lying between them. The CDR3 DNA is TGCGCCAGCAGCTCCGGCCCCGCCACTGAAGCTTTCTTT. Protein sequence: CASSSGPATEAFF.

The chain links TRBV2 to TRBJ2-1; weak D call: TRBD2 (5 bases). The CDR3 contains 13 residues. Trimming cost V 2 bases and J 12 bases, with 14 bases left between them. Germline V gene sequence: CDR1 SNHLY, CDR2 FYNNEI. This CDR3 reads CASSEIVTRGQFF. The CDR3, as DNA: TGTGCCAGCAGTGAAATAGTCACACGGGGGCAGTTCTTC.

This rearrangement joins TRBV7-3 to TRBJ2-1, with 8 bases identical to TRBD1. V gave up 5 bases and J gave up 7 bases; unmatched junction bases: 13. CDR1 and CDR2 (germline): SGHTA, FQGTGA. CDR3 length: 16 residues. CDR3 sequence reads: CASSHVRGRGSNEQFF. The CDR3 nucleotides read TGTGCCAGCAGCCATGTCAGGGGGCGGGGTAGTAATGAGCAGTTCTTC.

This chain connects TRBV12-3 or TRBV12-4 to TRBJ1-1; D is undetermined. There are 12 residues in the CDR3. Trimming stripped 4 bases from V and 1 base from J, with 4 bases between. CDR3 coding DNA: TGTGCCAGCAGTTGGAGGAACACTGAAGCTTTCTTT. Protein product: CASSWRNTEAFF.